This is a list of T cell receptor beta chains from one sample in a study of T-cell memory formation after mild COVID-19. TCRdb ran MiXCR on the 5' RACE reads and lists one entry per CDR3 protein. There are roughly 110,000 distinct CDR3 sequences in the sample; about an eighth occur only once, and 30% to 45% lies in the top ten. The sequenced material came from PBMCs or a T cell subset sorted from them (not recorded which). The receptors were gathered from a man younger than 35 who had mild COVID-19 (a few samples of this study predate the infection). Cell type and time point are not known. Each CDR3 is given with its conserved first and last residue. The D gene is left open where the match is weak. Some rows mark clone size as missing; the rest say once, few, many or name a class of expanded clone.

CDR3aa	CDR3nt	abundance	j_gene	d_gene	v_gene
CASSLTLVPSSTDTQYF	TGCGCCAGCAGCCTCACACTAGTCCCATCTAGCACAGATACGCAGTATTTT	few	TRBJ2-3	-	TRBV4-3
CAGSGGLWNEQFF	TGTGCCGGAAGCGGGGGGCTTTGGAATGAGCAGTTCTTC	few	TRBJ2-1	TRBD2	TRBV19
CASSLGYGRPEAFF	TGTGCCAGCAGTTTAGGTTATGGGAGGCCTGAAGCTTTCTTT	few	TRBJ1-1	-	TRBV12-3/TRBV12-4
CASSFKYSAEAFF	TGTGCCAGTAGCTTCAAATATAGTGCTGAAGCTTTCTTT	few	TRBJ1-1	-	TRBV19
CASTGGGAFYEQYF	TGTGCCAGCACCGGCGGGGGGGCTTTCTACGAGCAGTACTTC	few	TRBJ2-7	TRBD2	TRBV7-9
CASSYFLGSSYNEQFF	TGTGCCAGCAGTTACTTTCTTGGTAGCTCCTACAATGAGCAGTTCTTC	-	TRBJ2-1	-	TRBV6-6
CASSEGDIGDQPQHF	TGTGCCAGCAGTGAAGGGGACATAGGAGATCAGCCCCAGCATTTT	-	TRBJ1-5	-	TRBV2
CASRTGSTGGYTF	TGTGCCAGCAGAACCGGGTCGACAGGCGGCTACACCTTC	few	TRBJ1-2	-	TRBV7-9
CASRLGGVTGELFF	TGTGCCAGCAGACTGGGGGGAGTCACCGGGGAGCTGTTTTTT	-	TRBJ2-2	-	TRBV7-9
CASSLEGQGNSPLHF	TGTGCCAGCAGCTTAGAGGGACAAGGAAATTCACCCCTCCACTTT	few	TRBJ1-6	-	TRBV7-9
CASSQMAGNTIYF	TGCGCCAGCAGCCAGATGGCGGGGAACACCATATATTTT	-	TRBJ1-3	-	TRBV4-1
CASSQELAGDPQSETQYF	TGCGCCAGCAGCCAAGAACTAGCGGGGGACCCCCAGTCGGAGACCCAGTACTTC	-	TRBJ2-5	TRBD2	TRBV4-3
CASSERDGLRTDTQYF	TGCGCCAGCAGCGAAAGGGACGGTTTGCGCACAGATACGCAGTATTTT	many	TRBJ2-3	-	TRBV5-1
CASSQGSGTGYTGELFF	TGCGCCAGCAGCCAAGGGTCCGGGACAGGGTACACCGGGGAGCTGTTTTTT	-	TRBJ2-2	TRBD1	TRBV4-1
CSARGQGRLYTEAFF	TGCAGTGCTAGGGGACAGGGGCGATTGTACACTGAAGCTTTCTTT	few	TRBJ1-1	TRBD1	TRBV20-1
CSVEDRDDHHNTEAFF	TGCAGCGTTGAAGATCGGGACGACCATCATAACACTGAAGCTTTCTTT	few	TRBJ1-1	-	TRBV29-1
CASSQDHYSGANVLTF	TGCGCCAGCAGCCAAGACCACTACTCTGGGGCCAACGTCCTGACTTTC	-	TRBJ2-6	-	TRBV4-3
CASSFRGQRETQYF	TGTGCCAGCAGTTTCAGGGGGCAGAGAGAGACCCAGTACTTC	few	TRBJ2-5	TRBD1	TRBV12-3/TRBV12-4
CASSQVARLAGGNEQFF	TGTGCCAGCAGCCAAGTTGCCAGGCTAGCGGGGGGCAATGAGCAGTTCTTC	-	TRBJ2-1	TRBD2	TRBV3-1
CASSRSSYYSPLHF	TGTGCCAGCAGCCGGAGCTCCTATTATTCACCCCTCCACTTT	-	TRBJ1-6	-	TRBV7-8
CASSFGTGFLDTEAFF	TGTGCCAGCAGCTTCGGGACAGGTTTCTTGGACACTGAAGCTTTCTTT	many	TRBJ1-1	TRBD1	TRBV7-9
CASSLRGYEAFF	TGCGCCAGCAGCTTGCGGGGGTATGAAGCTTTCTTT	-	TRBJ1-1	-	TRBV5-1
CASSFRPGSYEQYF	TGCGCCAGCAGCTTCAGACCGGGCTCCTACGAGCAGTACTTC	many	TRBJ2-7	-	TRBV5-1
CASSLSYRNTEAFF	TGTGCCAGCAGTTTAAGTTATAGGAACACTGAAGCTTTCTTT	few	TRBJ1-1	-	TRBV27
CASGLGLPYTEAFF	TGTGCTAGTGGTTTGGGATTACCATACACTGAAGCTTTCTTT	few	TRBJ1-1	-	TRBV12-5
CAWRGRTGGRGGYTF	TGTGCCTGGAGAGGGCGGACAGGGGGACGCGGTGGCTACACCTTC	few	TRBJ1-2	TRBD1	TRBV30
CSVPRDPNTGELFF	TGCAGCGTACCCAGGGACCCGAACACCGGGGAGCTGTTTTTT	-	TRBJ2-2	-	TRBV29-1
CASKPSKNIQYF	TGTGCCAGCAAACCTTCCAAAAACATTCAGTACTTC	-	TRBJ2-4	-	TRBV12-3/TRBV12-4
CASSSPSGGGSLQETQYF	TGTGCCAGCAGCTCACCTTCCGGCGGGGGGTCCCTACAAGAGACCCAGTACTTC	few	TRBJ2-5	TRBD2	TRBV7-9
CATSSPGDRYNEQFF	TGTGCCACCAGCTCCCCCGGGGATAGGTACAATGAGCAGTTCTTC	-	TRBJ2-1	-	TRBV15
CASRDGINEKLFF	TGTGCCAGCAGGGACGGAATTAATGAAAAACTGTTTTTT	many	TRBJ1-4	-	TRBV6-6
CASTPYSGANVLTF	TGTGCCAGCACCCCTTACTCTGGGGCCAACGTCCTGACTTTC	few	TRBJ2-6	-	TRBV3-1
CASSESVIGAYNEQFF	TGCGCCAGCAGTGAGTCGGTTATAGGTGCCTACAATGAGCAGTTCTTC	-	TRBJ2-1	-	TRBV10-2
CASSPTSGGSLVAKNIQYF	TGTGCCAGCAGCCCGACTAGCGGGGGGTCCCTCGTAGCCAAAAACATTCAGTACTTC	medium-sized	TRBJ2-4	TRBD2	TRBV9
CASSHGFRQPQHF	TGCGCCAGCAGCCACGGTTTCCGTCAGCCCCAGCATTTT	few	TRBJ1-5	-	TRBV4-1
CASSLGGTYEQYF	TGTGCCAGCAGCCTAGGGGGGACCTACGAGCAGTACTTC	few	TRBJ2-7	-	TRBV7-3
CASSQLDRTNTGELFF	TGTGCCAGCAGCCAATTGGACAGGACGAACACCGGGGAGCTGTTTTTT	-	TRBJ2-2	TRBD1	TRBV3-1
CASSQQPPGTLAKNIQYF	TGCGCCAGCAGCCAGCAACCCCCAGGGACCCTAGCCAAAAACATTCAGTACTTC	many	TRBJ2-4	-	TRBV4-1
CASSYSLAGSLYGYTF	TGTGCCAGCAGTTACTCTTTGGCAGGGAGTTTGTATGGCTACACCTTC	many	TRBJ1-2	-	TRBV6-5
CASSAEGQGEVGYTF	TGTGCCAGCAGCGCTGAGGGACAGGGGGAGGTAGGCTACACCTTC	few	TRBJ1-2	TRBD1	TRBV9
CASSQDLSQKSLYGYTF	TGCGCCAGCAGCCAAGATCTTAGCCAGAAGTCCCTCTATGGCTACACCTTC	-	TRBJ1-2	-	TRBV4-3
CASSFLQETQYF	TGTGCCAGCAGCTTCCTACAGGAGACCCAGTACTTC	few	TRBJ2-5	-	TRBV7-9
CASSPTTANTEAFF	TGCGCCAGCAGCCCCACGACAGCGAACACTGAAGCTTTCTTT	-	TRBJ1-1	-	TRBV5-1
CASRSDRRNTEAFF	TGTGCCAGCAGATCCGACAGGAGGAACACTGAAGCTTTCTTT	-	TRBJ1-1	-	TRBV6-2/TRBV6-3
CASSKVGRQQWNEQFF	TGTGCCAGTAGTAAGGTGGGTAGACAGCAGTGGAATGAGCAGTTCTTC	few	TRBJ2-1	-	TRBV19
CASSLGGPGDTQYF	TGTGCCAGCAGCTTGGGCGGGCCCGGCGATACGCAGTATTTT	-	TRBJ2-3	-	TRBV7-9
CASLETANTGELFF	TGTGCCAGTTTAGAGACAGCGAACACCGGGGAGCTGTTTTTT	-	TRBJ2-2	-	TRBV6-2/TRBV6-3
CASSIVRSFINGEQYF	TGTGCCAGTAGTATTGTCCGGTCCTTCATCAACGGGGAGCAGTACTTC	-	TRBJ2-7	-	TRBV19
CASSKTSGFETQYF	TGTGCCAGCAGTAAAACTAGCGGGTTTGAGACCCAGTACTTC	-	TRBJ2-5	TRBD2	TRBV12-3/TRBV12-4
CASSFRGGQETQYF	TGTGCCAGCAGCTTCCGGGGGGGCCAAGAGACCCAGTACTTC	-	TRBJ2-5	TRBD2	TRBV11-2
CSAMTESYEQYF	TGCAGTGCCATGACAGAGTCCTACGAGCAGTACTTC	few	TRBJ2-7	-	TRBV20-1
CASSSNPGTPYGYTF	TGTGCCAGCAGCTCGAACCCTGGGACTCCCTATGGCTACACCTTC	-	TRBJ1-2	-	TRBV7-9
CASSFGTGGNGYTF	TGTGCCAGCAGCTTTGGGACAGGGGGTAATGGCTACACCTTC	-	TRBJ1-2	TRBD1	TRBV11-2
CASSLALAGANTEAFF	TGTGCCAGCAGCTTAGCGCTGGCAGGGGCGAACACTGAAGCTTTCTTT	few	TRBJ1-1	-	TRBV7-9
CASSLPGFGQPQHF	TGTGCCAGCAGCTTACCAGGGTTCGGACAGCCCCAGCATTTT	many	TRBJ1-5	-	TRBV7-9